This section outlines one T cell receptor (beta chain) sequence together with its context. The source of the sample is a study of OX40 agonist ivuxolimab in advanced cancers. Across the whole study: As their treatment, patients were administered ivuxolimab, an agonistic anti-OX40 (CD134) antibody. Intravenous ivuxolimab at 0.01 to 10 mg/kg was given to patients every 2 weeks.

Germline CDR1 and CDR2: SNHLY and FYNNEI. Between the trimmed V and J ends, which lost 7 bases and 3 bases, there was a span of 16 bases. The CDR3 runs 14 residues. TCRdb's table, derived via immunoSEQ multiplex PCR, lists solely in-frame clones and lacks some. The table lists roughly 41,000 clones, 70% to 90% of them singletons. The receptor was isolated from an adult with an advanced solid tumor such as melanoma, head and neck, liver or kidney cancer. The V gene is TRBV2, the J gene TRBJ2-7, with D maybe TRBD2 (5 bases). Sequenced material: CD4+ or CD8+ T cells sorted from blood, taken in a trial of the OX40 agonist ivuxolimab. The CDR3 reads CASNEYTRDYEQYF. CDR3 coding DNA: TGTGCCAGCAATGAGTATACGAGGGACTACGAGCAGTACTTC.